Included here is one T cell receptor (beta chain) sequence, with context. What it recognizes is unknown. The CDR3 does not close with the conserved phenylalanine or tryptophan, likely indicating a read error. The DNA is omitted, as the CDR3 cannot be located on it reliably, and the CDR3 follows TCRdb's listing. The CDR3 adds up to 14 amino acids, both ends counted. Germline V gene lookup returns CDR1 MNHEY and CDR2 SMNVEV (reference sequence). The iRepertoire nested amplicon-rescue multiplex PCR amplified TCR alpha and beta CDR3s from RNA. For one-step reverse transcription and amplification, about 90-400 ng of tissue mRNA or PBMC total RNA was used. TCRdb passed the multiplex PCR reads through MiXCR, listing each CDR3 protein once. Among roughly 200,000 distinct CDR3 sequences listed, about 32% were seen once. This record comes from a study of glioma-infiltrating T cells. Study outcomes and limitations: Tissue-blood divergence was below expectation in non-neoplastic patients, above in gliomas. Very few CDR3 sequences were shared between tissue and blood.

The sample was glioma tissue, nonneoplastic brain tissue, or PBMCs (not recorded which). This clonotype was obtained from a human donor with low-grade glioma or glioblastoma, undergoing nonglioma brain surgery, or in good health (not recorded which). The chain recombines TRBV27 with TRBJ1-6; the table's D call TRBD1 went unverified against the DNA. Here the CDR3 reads CASSPLGTYSPLNL.